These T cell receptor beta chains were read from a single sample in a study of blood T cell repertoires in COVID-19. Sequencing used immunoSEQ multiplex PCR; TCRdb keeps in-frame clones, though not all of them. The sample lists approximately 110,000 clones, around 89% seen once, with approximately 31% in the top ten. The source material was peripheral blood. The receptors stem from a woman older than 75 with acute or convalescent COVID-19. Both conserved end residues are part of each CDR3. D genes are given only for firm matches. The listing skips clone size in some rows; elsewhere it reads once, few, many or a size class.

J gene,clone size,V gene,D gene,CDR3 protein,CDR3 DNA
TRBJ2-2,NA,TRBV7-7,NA,CASSLGQPNTGELFF,TGTGCCAGCAGCTTGGGGCAGCCGAACACCGGGGAGCTGTTTTTT
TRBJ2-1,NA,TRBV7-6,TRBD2,CASSYTTSDENPYNEQFF,TGTGCCAGCAGCTACACGACTAGCGACGAAAACCCATACAATGAGCAGTTCTTC
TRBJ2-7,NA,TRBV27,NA,CASIGGSYYEQYF,TGTGCCAGCATTGGAGGGTCCTACTACGAGCAGTACTTC
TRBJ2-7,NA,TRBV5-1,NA,CASSLRGRLTYEQYF,TGCGCCAGCAGCTTACGTGGCAGGCTCACCTACGAGCAGTACTTC
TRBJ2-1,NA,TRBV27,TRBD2,CASSPGLFYNEQFF,TGTGCCAGCAGCCCGGGACTATTCTACAATGAGCAGTTCTTC
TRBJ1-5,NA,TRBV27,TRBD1,CASSLGQGNNQPQHF,TGTGCCAGCAGTTTAGGACAGGGTAATAATCAGCCCCAGCATTTT
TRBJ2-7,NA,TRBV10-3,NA,CAISEGTVYEQYF,TGTGCCATCAGTGAGGGAACAGTTTACGAGCAGTACTTC
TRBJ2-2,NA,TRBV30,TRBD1,CAWSPGTGTGELFF,TGTGCCTGGAGTCCAGGGACAGGGACCGGGGAGCTGTTTTTT
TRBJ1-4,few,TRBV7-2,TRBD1,CASSFEGQGRGKLFF,TGTGCCAGCAGCTTTGAGGGACAGGGTCGGGGAAAACTGTTTTTT
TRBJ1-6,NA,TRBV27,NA,CASVPRVISYNSPLHF,TGTGCCAGCGTCCCCCGGGTTATCTCCTATAATTCACCCCTCCACTTT
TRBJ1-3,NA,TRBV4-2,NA,CASSQVTGSGNTIYF,TGTGCCAGCAGCCAAGTCACGGGGTCTGGAAACACCATATATTTT
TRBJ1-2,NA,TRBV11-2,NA,CASSSQWVARGNYGYTF,TGTGCCAGCAGCTCCCAATGGGTGGCTCGGGGGAACTATGGCTACACCTTC
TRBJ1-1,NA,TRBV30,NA,CAWSVLGGVEAFF,TGTGCCTGGAGTGTACTTGGGGGGGTGGAAGCTTTCTTT
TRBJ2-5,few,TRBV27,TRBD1,CASSSQGGRETQYF,TGTGCCAGCAGTTCACAAGGGGGCCGGGAGACCCAGTACTTC
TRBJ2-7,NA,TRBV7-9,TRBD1,CASSPVGGFNEQYF,TGTGCCAGCAGCCCCGTAGGGGGCTTCAACGAGCAGTACTTC
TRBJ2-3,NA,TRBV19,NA,CASSIGHRDVEQYF,TGTGCCAGTAGTATAGGACACCGGGATGTGGAGCAGTATTTT
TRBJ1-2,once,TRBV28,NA,CASSQWDMDGYTF,TGTGCCAGCAGTCAATGGGACATGGATGGCTACACCTTC
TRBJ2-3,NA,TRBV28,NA,CASSLSTPGNTDTQYF,TGTGCCAGCAGTTTATCGACGCCAGGGAACACAGATACGCAGTATTTT
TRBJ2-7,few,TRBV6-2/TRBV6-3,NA,CASSSRGYEQYF,TGTGCCAGCAGTTCCCGGGGCTACGAGCAGTACTTC
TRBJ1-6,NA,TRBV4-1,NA,CASSLSTRWNSPLHF,TGCGCCAGCAGCCTTTCGACACGTTGGAATTCACCCCTCCACTTT
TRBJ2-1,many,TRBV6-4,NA,CASSDSYGRTISYNEQFF,TGTGCCAGCAGTGACTCTTATGGGCGGACTATATCCTACAATGAGCAGTTCTTC
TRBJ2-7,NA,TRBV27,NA,CASSRAEGGAYEQYF,TGTGCCAGCAGCCGCGCCGAAGGCGGGGCCTACGAGCAGTACTTC
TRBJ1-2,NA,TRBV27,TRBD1,CASSRLGTDYGYTF,TGTGCCAGCAGTCGACTAGGGACAGACTATGGCTACACCTTC
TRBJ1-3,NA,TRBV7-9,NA,CASRPLRGSGNTIYF,TGTGCCAGCAGGCCGTTGCGAGGATCTGGAAACACCATATATTTT
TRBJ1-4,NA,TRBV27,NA,CASSSLFDWQEKLFF,TGTGCCAGCAGTTCCTTATTTGACTGGCAGGAAAAACTGTTTTTT
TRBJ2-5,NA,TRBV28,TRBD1,CASSPTGGETQYF,TGTGCCAGCAGTCCTACAGGGGGGGAGACCCAGTACTTC
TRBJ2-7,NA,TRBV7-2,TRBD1,CASSPRPGTVPGEQYF,TGTGCCAGCAGCCCCCGACCGGGGACAGTCCCCGGCGAGCAGTACTTC
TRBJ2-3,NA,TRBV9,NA,CASSRQITDTQYF,TGTGCCAGCAGCAGACAGATCACAGATACGCAGTATTTT
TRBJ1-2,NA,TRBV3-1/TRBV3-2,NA,CASSQGRGGYTF,TGTGCCAGCAGCCAAGGGAGGGGCGGCTACACCTTC
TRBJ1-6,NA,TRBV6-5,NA,CTSGLLAGSPLHF,TGTACATCAGGCTTGCTGGCCGGTTCACCCCTCCACTTT
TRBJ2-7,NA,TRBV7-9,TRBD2,CASSHDALRGIFYEQYF,TGTGCCAGCAGCCACGACGCTTTGCGGGGGATATTTTACGAGCAGTACTTC
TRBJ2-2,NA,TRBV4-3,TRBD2,CASSQTSGGPGELFF,TGCGCCAGCAGCCAAACTAGCGGGGGGCCCGGGGAGCTGTTTTTT
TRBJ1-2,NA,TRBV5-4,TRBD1,CASSPGTGLLYGYTF,TGTGCCAGCAGCCCCGGGACAGGGCTTCTCTATGGCTACACCTTC
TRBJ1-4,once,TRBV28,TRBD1,CASRPGTAPRSTNEKLFF,TGTGCCAGCAGGCCCGGGACAGCCCCCCGGAGCACTAATGAAAAACTGTTTTTT
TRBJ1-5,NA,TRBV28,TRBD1,CASSRTGPNQPQHF,TGTGCCAGCAGCCGGACAGGACCCAATCAGCCCCAGCATTTT
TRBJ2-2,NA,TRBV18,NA,CASSPQGSGELFF,TGTGCCAGCTCACCGCAGGGATCCGGGGAGCTGTTTTTT
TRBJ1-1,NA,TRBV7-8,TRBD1,CASSRDRKMNTEAFF,TGTGCCAGCAGCAGGGACAGGAAAATGAACACTGAAGCTTTCTTT
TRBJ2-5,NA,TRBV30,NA,CAWNSGASASETQYF,TGTGCCTGGAACAGTGGGGCTAGCGCGTCGGAGACCCAGTACTTC
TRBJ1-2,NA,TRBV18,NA,CASSSGVGGPFSGYTF,TGTGCCAGCTCATCCGGAGTCGGAGGGCCCTTCTCTGGCTACACCTTC
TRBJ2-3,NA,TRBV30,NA,CAWSNGDSYTDTQYF,TGTGCCTGGAGTAACGGGGACTCTTATACAGATACGCAGTATTTT
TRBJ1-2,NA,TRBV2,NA,CASNGGLGGYTF,TGTGCCAGCAATGGAGGGCTCGGCGGCTACACCTTC
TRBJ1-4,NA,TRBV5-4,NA,CASSLRAGEGEKLFF,TGTGCCAGCAGCCTCCGGGCCGGGGAAGGCGAAAAACTGTTTTTT
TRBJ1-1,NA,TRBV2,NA,CASSALGANTEAFF,TGTGCCAGCAGTGCTCTGGGGGCGAACACTGAAGCTTTCTTT
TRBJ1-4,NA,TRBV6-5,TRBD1,CASSPQGVSNEKLFF,TGTGCCAGCAGTCCACAGGGGGTCTCGAATGAAAAACTGTTTTTT
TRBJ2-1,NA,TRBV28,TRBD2,CASSPPSGGPYNEQFF,TGTGCCAGCAGTCCTCCCAGCGGGGGGCCATACAATGAGCAGTTCTTC
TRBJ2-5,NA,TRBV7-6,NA,CASSSREETQYF,TGTGCCAGCAGCTCCAGGGAAGAGACCCAGTACTTC
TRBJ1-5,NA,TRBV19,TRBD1,CASRNRGEQPQHF,TGTGCCAGTAGGAACAGGGGTGAACAGCCCCAGCATTTT
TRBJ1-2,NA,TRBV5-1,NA,CASSSQGLDYGYTF,TGCGCCAGCAGCTCGCAGGGGTTGGACTATGGCTACACCTTC
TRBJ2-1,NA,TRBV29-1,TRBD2,CSVEGYRAGGRSSYNEQFF,TGCAGCGTTGAAGGCTACAGGGCGGGGGGCAGGAGCTCCTACAATGAGCAGTTCTTC
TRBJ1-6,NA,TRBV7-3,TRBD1,CASSLTTGVGSPLHF,TGTGCCAGCAGCTTAACCACAGGGGTTGGTTCACCCCTCCACTTT